This note documents a single T cell receptor (beta chain) sequence. The antigen is not known. PCR involved 60 Vbeta and 13 Jbeta primers. How the authors handled the data: Later reanalysis found around 84 million unique TCR beta chains, roughly 10 million of them shared. Here immunoSEQ multiplex PCR was the method, and the copy in TCRdb shows in-frame clones only, minus some. The V and J calls and clone size were taken over from that table, and D and trimming were inferred from the DNA. In the table there are about 140,000 clones, about 78% of which are singletons. CDR3 length: 14 amino acids. The germline V gene encodes CDR1 SGHNT and CDR2 YYREEE (reference sequence). The V and J ends lost 0 bases and 4 bases respectively, with 9 bases between them. This entry is derived from a study of cytomegalovirus exposure and HLA in healthy donors. The study, taken as a whole, reports: Previous analysis showed most TCR beta V segments were productive about 90% or about 30% of the time. As a later analysis showed, a missense DCLRE1C variant was linked to trimming of TCR beta V- and J-genes. As was reported, the HLA-A and HLA-B alleles of most subjects were accurately predicted from TCR beta sequences.

This TCR came from a man younger than 35 in good health and CMV-seronegative. The rearrangement joins TRBV5-4 to TRBJ2-3, with a possible D match to TRBD2 (5 bases). The sample consisted of PBMCs. The DNA of the CDR3 is TGTGCCAGCAGCTTGGAACTAGTTTCAGATACGCAGTATTTT. Its translation: CASSLELVSDTQYF.